The 28 T cell receptor beta chains reported below all come from one sample, sequenced in a study of blood T cell repertoires in COVID-19 (dated by TCRdb to between 2020 and 2021). Library prep was done by the immunoSEQ multiplex PCR assay. TCRdb re-hosts the immuneACCESS table, in-frame sequences only. Its copies lack some clones; in the studies checked, an unresolved V gene accounts for under half of them, and the cause for the rest is not known. Within this sample are over 200,000 clones, with approximately 86% of them counted one time only. Roughly 4.5% of the sample comes from the top ten. What was sequenced was PBMCs or T cells enriched from blood (not recorded which). These receptors were taken from a woman aged 25-40 years who had been exposed to COVID-19.

The chain carries TRBV15 and TRBJ2-3; the match to TRBD2 covers 14 bases. V lost 3 bases, J lost 0 bases, and 5 bases stayed unmatched. CDR1 LNHNV and CDR2 YYDKDF come from the germline V gene (reference sequence). CDR3 length: 18 residues. The CDR3 spells CATSSVRTSGGSTDTQYF. DNA for the CDR3: TGTGCCACCAGCAGCGTTCGGACTAGCGGGGGGAGCACAGATACGCAGTATTTT.

J is TRBJ1-2 and V is TRBV5-1, with 8 bases aligning to TRBD1. The CDR3 loop spans 18 amino acids. With V trimmed by 0 bases and J by 2 bases, 12 bases remained unmatched. Germline V lookup: CDR1 SGHRS, CDR2 YFSETQ. The DNA for the CDR3 is TGCGCCAGCAGCTTGGCCAGGGGGCGCCGGGTTTTGAACTATGGCTACACCTTC. It codes for CASSLARGRRVLNYGYTF.

The V call is TRBV19, the J call TRBJ2-6, with D hard to call. Trimming removed 10 bases from V and 2 bases from J, with 12 bases in between. This CDR3 has 14 residues. CDR1 is LNHDA, CDR2 SQIVND, per germline (reference sequence). The CDR3 DNA reads as TGTGCCACCCACTCTAGACCTGGGGCCAACGTCCTGACTTTC. Its protein is CATHSRPGANVLTF.

The V call is TRBV6-1, the J call TRBJ1-1, with 10 bases aligning to TRBD1. Trimming took 4 bases from V and 4 from J; bases not matched to a gene: 9. The CDR3 contains 16 residues. Germline-derived CDR1 and CDR2 are MNHNS and SASEGT. The CDR3 region is CASSALDRGRGTEAFF. CDR3 sequence (DNA): TGTGCCAGCAGTGCCCTCGACAGGGGGCGAGGCACTGAAGCTTTCTTT.

CDR3 sequence (DNA): TGCGCCAGCAGCGTGCAGGGGGCGGAGGAGACCCAGTACTTC. This codes for CASSVQGAEETQYF. The chain uses TRBV5-1 and TRBJ2-5; 8 bases are a match to TRBD1. Germline loops: CDR1 SGHRS, CDR2 YFSETQ. The CDR3 loop spans 14 amino acids. V was pared by 4 bases and J by 5 bases, with 7 bases of the junction left unmatched.

The rearrangement joins TRBV3-1 (or the pseudogene TRBV3-2) to TRBJ1-6, with 7 positions matching TRBD1. The germline gives CDR1 LGHDT, CDR2 YNNKEL (reference sequence). V gave up 1 base and J gave up 9 bases; unmatched junction bases: 6. This CDR3 spans 15 amino acids. CDR3 amino acids: CASSQAGGTGSPLHF. In DNA form, the CDR3 reads TGTGCCAGCAGCCAAGCAGGGGGTACGGGTTCACCCCTCCACTTT.

The rearrangement joins TRBV5-1 to TRBJ2-1; D uncertain. Germline loops: CDR1 SGHRS, CDR2 YFSETQ. The CDR3 is 15 amino acids. Trimming pared 4 bases from V and 10 bases from J, leaving 21 bases between. In DNA form, the CDR3 reads TGCGCCAGCAGCCCCTTCGGTGGCCCGGGTGGAGAGCAGTTCTTC. Translation gives CASSPFGGPGGEQFF.

DNA for the CDR3: TGTGCCAGTAGTCCTCGACAGGGGGAGTTCAATCAGCCCCAGCATTTT. Its translation: CASSPRQGEFNQPQHF. This chain uses TRBV19 with TRBJ1-5; TRBD1 matches at 9 bases. V gave up 5 bases and J gave up 3 bases; unmatched junction bases: 8. The CDR3 runs to 16 residues. Per germline, CDR1 LNHDA and CDR2 SQIVND (reference sequence).

The CDR3 sequence: CASSGVGLASYEQYF. For the CDR3, the DNA is TGCGCCAGCAGCGGGGTGGGACTAGCGTCTTACGAGCAGTACTTC. This chain uses TRBV5-1 with TRBJ2-7; 10 nucleotides line up with TRBD2. Trimming cost V 4 bases and J 4 bases; bases outside gene matches: 8. Germline V gene sequence: CDR1 SGHRS, CDR2 YFSETQ. CDR3 length: 15 residues. Full variable domain (rest looked up from reference TRBV5-1 and TRBJ2-7): KAGVTQTPRYLIKTRGQQVTLSCSPISGHRSVSWYQQTPGQGLQFLFEYFSETQRNKGNFPGRFSGRQFSNSRSEMNVSTLELGDSALYLCASSGVGLASYEQYFGPGTRLTVT.

Only one count was recorded for this clone. This sequence joins TRBV9 and TRBJ1-1; TRBD1 agrees at 8 bases. CDR1 and CDR2 (germline): SGDLS, YYNGEE. The CDR3 length is 13 residues. The junction had 3 bases not matched to a gene; V was cut back by 2 bases and J by 6 bases. In DNA form, the CDR3 reads TGTGCCAGCAGCGTTGGGGACAGGTCTGAAGCTTTCTTT. Translated: CASSVGDRSEAFF.

The chain joins TRBV6-5 to TRBJ2-2; TRBD1 is a possible D gene (5 bases). Germline V gene lookup returns CDR1 MNHEY and CDR2 SVGAGI. The CDR3 runs to 13 residues. V dropped 2 bases and J dropped 7 bases, with 8 bases sitting between them. CDR3: CASSYLTDGELFF. The CDR3 DNA sequence: TGTGCCAGCAGTTACCTGACAGACGGGGAGCTGTTTTTT.

The chain has TRBV9 and TRBJ1-1, with 7 bases that match TRBD1. From germline, CDR1 is SGDLS and CDR2 YYNGEE. The CDR3 has 13 amino acids. Trimming took 3 bases from V and 1 from J; bases not matched to a gene: 0. The CDR3 nucleotides read TGTGCCAGCAGCGGACAGGGGAACACTGAAGCTTTCTTT. Amino acids: CASSGQGNTEAFF.

The chain uses TRBV5-4 and TRBJ1-6, with unresolved D. This CDR3 contains 15 residues. Germline V gene data show CDR1 as SGHNT and CDR2 as YYREEE (reference sequence). V lost 4 bases and J 2 bases, leaving 10 bases between the germline ends. CDR3 region: CASSAAGTYNSPLHF. In DNA, the CDR3 is TGTGCCAGCAGCGCAGCCGGGACCTATAATTCACCCCTCCACTTT.

The chain couples TRBV5-6 to TRBJ2-1, with D maybe TRBD1 (5 bases). Trimming left V 0 bases short and J 3 bases short, with 10 bases between. This CDR3 contains 15 residues. Germline values: CDR1 SGHDT, CDR2 YYEEEE. The CDR3: CASSLGRQNYNEQFF. CDR3 nucleotides: TGTGCCAGCAGCTTGGGACGACAGAACTACAATGAGCAGTTCTTC. Using reference TRBV5-6 and TRBJ2-1 for the parts outside the CDR3, the full variable domain is DAGVTQSPTHLIKTRGQQVTLRCSPKSGHDTVSWYQQALGQGPQFIFQYYEEEERQRGNFPDRFSGHQFPNYSSELNVNALLLGDSALYLCASSLGRQNYNEQFFGPGTRLTVL.

The chain couples TRBV5-4 to TRBJ2-7, with TRBD1 as a possible D gene (5 bases). This CDR3 is built from 14 residues. V was cut by 0 bases and J by 2 bases, with 9 bases left in between. Germline assignment: CDR1 SGHNT and CDR2 YYREEE (reference sequence). CDR3 loop: CASSLDSRAYEQYF. The CDR3 nucleotides are TGTGCCAGCAGCTTGGACAGCAGGGCCTACGAGCAGTACTTC.

This rearrangement joins TRBV18 to TRBJ1-3; tentatively, D is TRBD1 (5 bases). The V gene lost 2 bases and the J gene lost 0 bases, with 11 bases spanning the gap. CDR1 is KGHSH, CDR2 LQKENI, per germline. CDR3 length equals 16 residues. The CDR3 is CASSPKGPSSGNTIYF. CDR3 bases: TGTGCCAGCTCACCAAAGGGGCCGAGCTCTGGAAACACCATATATTTT.

The chain links TRBV7-6 to TRBJ1-1; 12 bases agree with TRBD1. Germline assignment: CDR1 SGHVS and CDR2 FNYEAQ. This CDR3 contains 17 residues. V lost 5 bases to trimming and J lost 3 bases; unmatched junction nucleotides: 10. This CDR3 is CASSAGTGGLLDTEAFF. Here the CDR3 DNA reads TGTGCCAGCAGCGCCGGGACAGGGGGCCTCTTGGACACTGAAGCTTTCTTT.

This clone came up once. Other DNA sequences in the sample encode the same CDR3. The chain links TRBV7-8 to TRBJ1-5; possible D gene TRBD1, 6 bases. Trimming cost V 5 bases and J 4 bases, with 12 bases left between them. Germline CDR1 is SGHVS and CDR2 is FQNEAQ. The CDR3 runs 14 residues. This CDR3 is CASSLGQSNQPQHF. Written as DNA, the CDR3 is TGTGCCAGCAGCCTCGGACAGTCGAATCAGCCCCAGCATTTT.

This chain joins TRBV7-9 and TRBJ1-2; possible D gene TRBD1, 6 bases. The germline V gene has CDR1 SEHNR and CDR2 FQNEAQ (reference sequence). The CDR3 covers 14 residues. Trimming cost V 7 bases and J 4 bases, with 16 bases left between them. The DNA of the CDR3 is TGTGCCAGCACCCGCGCAGGGGACGCCTATGGCTACACCTTC. This gives the protein CASTRAGDAYGYTF.

The chain links TRBV7-2 to TRBJ2-4; TRBD2 might be the D (5 bases). The CDR3 extends over 14 amino acids. Trimming removed 1 base at V and 7 bases at J, with 11 bases between. CDR1 and CDR2 (germline): SGHTA, FQGNSA. CDR3 DNA sequence: TGTGCCAGCAGCTTAGGTCGGGATTCGAACATTCAGTACTTC. Translated: CASSLGRDSNIQYF. The full variable domain, with the rest looked up from reference TRBV7-2 and TRBJ2-4, is GAGVSQSPSNKVTEKGKDVELRCDPISGHTALYWYRQSLGQGLEFLIYFQGNSAPDKSGLPSDRFSAERTGGSVSTLTIQRTQQEDSAVYLCASSLGRDSNIQYFGAGTRLSVL.

The chain is built from TRBV5-1 and TRBJ2-1; TRBD1 matches at 11 bases. The CDR3 contains 16 residues. The germline CDR1 and CDR2 sequences are SGHRS and YFSETQ. The V and J ends lost 4 bases and 4 bases, in that order; junction bases with no gene match: 7. The CDR3 here is CASSPRGTGGYNEQFF. The CDR3 region has the DNA TGCGCCAGCAGCCCGCGGGGGACAGGGGGTTACAATGAGCAGTTCTTC.

The chain recombines TRBV7-2 with TRBJ2-3; TRBD1 is a possible D gene (6 bases). The CDR3 is made up of 14 amino acids. Per germline, CDR1 SGHTA and CDR2 FQGNSA. V gave up 1 base and J gave up 4 bases, with 9 bases separating them. This chain's CDR3 is CASSLDTGPDTQYF. DNA of the CDR3: TGTGCCAGCAGCTTAGATACAGGGCCAGATACGCAGTATTTT.

The genes are TRBV19 and TRBJ1-4, with TRBD1 as a possible D gene (5 bases). Germline assignment: CDR1 LNHDA and CDR2 SQIVND (reference sequence). Between the trimmed V and J ends, which lost 4 bases and 8 bases, there was a span of 17 bases. The CDR3 is 15 residues long. The CDR3 loop is CASSRVQGPSEKLFF. The CDR3 DNA follows: TGTGCCAGTAGTAGGGTTCAGGGTCCCTCAGAAAAACTGTTTTTT.

This chain joins TRBV7-3 and TRBJ2-3; 7 nucleotides match TRBD2. CDR1 and CDR2 (germline): SGHTA, FQGTGA. The CDR3 has 15 residues. Unmatched junction bases numbered 11, after V lost 5 bases and J lost 6 bases. The CDR3 DNA follows: TGTGCCAGCAGCGGGGGACTACCGAGCGGGGATACGCAGTATTTT. Translation: CASSGGLPSGDTQYF.

The rearrangement links TRBV6-5 to TRBJ1-4; 7 nucleotides align to TRBD1. Trimming removed 7 bases from V and 5 bases from J; junction bases left unmatched: 7. The length of the CDR3 is 14 residues. Looked up from germline, CDR1 is MNHEY and CDR2 is SVGAGI. CDR3 nucleotide sequence: TGTGCCAGCACCGGGACAGCTTCAAATGAAAAACTGTTTTTT. Translated, it gives CASTGTASNEKLFF.

V and J are TRBV9 and TRBJ1-4; 9 bases align to TRBD1. V dropped 4 bases and J dropped 8; count of bases not matched to a gene: 12. The CDR3 is 16 amino acids. Germline V gene sequence: CDR1 SGDLS, CDR2 YYNGEE. The CDR3 is CASSPRPTGGPEKLFF. Here the CDR3 DNA reads TGTGCCAGCAGCCCCCGCCCGACAGGGGGACCAGAAAAACTGTTTTTT.

The V gene is TRBV6-5, the J gene TRBJ2-7, with 8 bases aligning to TRBD1. The length of the CDR3 is 13 residues. Trimming at V came to 5 bases and at J to 5 bases, leaving 5 bases not matched to a gene. Germline lookup yields CDR1 MNHEY and CDR2 SVGAGI. The DNA of the CDR3 is TGTGCCAGCAGTCGGACAGGGACCCACGAGCAGTACTTC. Protein: CASSRTGTHEQYF.

The V and J genes are TRBV6-5 and TRBJ2-5, with a possible D match to TRBD1 (6 bases). Trimming stripped 6 bases from V and 2 bases from J, with 16 bases between. The CDR3 has 15 amino acids. Germline values: CDR1 MNHEY, CDR2 SVGAGI. The CDR3 here is CASSPGQNPQETQYF. The CDR3 region has the DNA TGTGCCAGCAGCCCCGGACAGAATCCTCAAGAGACCCAGTACTTC.